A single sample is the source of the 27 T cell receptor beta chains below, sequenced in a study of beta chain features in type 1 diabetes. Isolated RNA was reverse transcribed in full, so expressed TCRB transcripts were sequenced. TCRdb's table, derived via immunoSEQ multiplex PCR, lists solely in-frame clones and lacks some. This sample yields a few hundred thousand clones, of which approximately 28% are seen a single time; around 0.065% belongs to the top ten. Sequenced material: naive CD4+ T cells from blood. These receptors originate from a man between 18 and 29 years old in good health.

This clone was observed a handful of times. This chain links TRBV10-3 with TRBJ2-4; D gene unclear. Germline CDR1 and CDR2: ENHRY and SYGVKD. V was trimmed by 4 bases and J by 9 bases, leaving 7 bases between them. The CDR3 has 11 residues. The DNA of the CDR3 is TGTGCCATCAGTGTTGGTGGCATTCAGTACTTC. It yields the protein CAISVGGIQYF.

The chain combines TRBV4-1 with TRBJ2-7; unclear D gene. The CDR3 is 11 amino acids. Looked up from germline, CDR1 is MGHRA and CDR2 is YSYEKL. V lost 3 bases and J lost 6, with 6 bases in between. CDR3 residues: CASSHLSEQYF. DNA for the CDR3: TGCGCCAGCAGCCATCTCTCCGAGCAGTACTTC.

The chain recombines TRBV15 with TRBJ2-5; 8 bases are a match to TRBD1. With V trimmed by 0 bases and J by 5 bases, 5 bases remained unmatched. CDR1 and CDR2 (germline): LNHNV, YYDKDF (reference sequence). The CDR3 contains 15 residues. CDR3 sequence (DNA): TGTGCCACCAGCAGAGAGGACAGGGCAGGGGAGACCCAGTACTTC. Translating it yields CATSREDRAGETQYF.

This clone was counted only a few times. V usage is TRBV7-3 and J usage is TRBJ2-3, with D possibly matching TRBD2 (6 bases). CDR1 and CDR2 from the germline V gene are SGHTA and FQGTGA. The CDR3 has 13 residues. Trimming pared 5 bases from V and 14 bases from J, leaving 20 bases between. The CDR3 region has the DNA TGTGCCAGCAGCCGAAACCGTAGCGGTCGACTGTATTTT. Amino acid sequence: CASSRNRSGRLYF.

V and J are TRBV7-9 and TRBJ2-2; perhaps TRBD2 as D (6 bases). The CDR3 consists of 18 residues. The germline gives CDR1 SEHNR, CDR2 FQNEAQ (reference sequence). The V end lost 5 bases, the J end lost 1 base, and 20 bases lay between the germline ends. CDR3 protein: CASSPDPPGLGNTGELFF. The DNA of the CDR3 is TGTGCCAGCAGCCCGGACCCTCCGGGACTGGGGAACACCGGGGAGCTGTTTTTT.

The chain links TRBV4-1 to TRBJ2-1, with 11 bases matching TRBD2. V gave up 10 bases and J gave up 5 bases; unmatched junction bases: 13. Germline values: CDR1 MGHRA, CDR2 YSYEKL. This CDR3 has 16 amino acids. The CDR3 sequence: CAKVLAGGPPDNEQFF. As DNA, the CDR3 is TGCGCCAAAGTTTTAGCGGGAGGGCCCCCGGACAATGAGCAGTTCTTC.

The CDR3 sequence: CASSLGSGQMNTEAFF. The CDR3 bases are TGCGCCAGCAGCTTGGGGAGTGGACAGATGAACACTGAAGCTTTCTTT. The chain joins TRBV5-1 to TRBJ1-1, with D perhaps TRBD1 (6 bases). The V and J ends lost 0 bases and 0 bases respectively, with 12 bases between them. The V gene's germline CDR1 is SGHRS and CDR2 YFSETQ. CDR3 length: 16 residues.

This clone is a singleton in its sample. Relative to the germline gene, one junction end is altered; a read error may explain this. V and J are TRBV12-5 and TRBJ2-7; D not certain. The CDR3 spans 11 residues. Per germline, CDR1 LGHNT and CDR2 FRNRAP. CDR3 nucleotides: TGTGCTAGGGGTTTGCCTGGCGAGCAGTACTTC. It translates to CARGLPGEQYF.

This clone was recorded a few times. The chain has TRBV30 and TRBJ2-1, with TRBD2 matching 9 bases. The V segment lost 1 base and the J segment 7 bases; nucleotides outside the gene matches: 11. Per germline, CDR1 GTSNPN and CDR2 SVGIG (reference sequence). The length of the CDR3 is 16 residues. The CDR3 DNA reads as TGTGCCTGGAGTGCCCCTCGACTAGCGGAGGGGAATGAGCAGTTCTTC. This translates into CAWSAPRLAEGNEQFF. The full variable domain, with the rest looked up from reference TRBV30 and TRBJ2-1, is SQTIHQWPATLVQPVGSPLSLECTVEGTSNPNLYWYRQAAGRGLQLLFYSVGIGQISSEVPQNLSASRPQDRQFILSSKKLLLSDSGFYLCAWSAPRLAEGNEQFFGPGTRLTVL.

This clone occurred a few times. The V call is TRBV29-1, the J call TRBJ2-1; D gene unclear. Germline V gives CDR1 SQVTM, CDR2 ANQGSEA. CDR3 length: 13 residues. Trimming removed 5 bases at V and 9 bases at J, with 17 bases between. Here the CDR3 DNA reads TGCAGCGTTCGTTGGGTCCAAGTGGGTGAGCAGTTCTTC. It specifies CSVRWVQVGEQFF.

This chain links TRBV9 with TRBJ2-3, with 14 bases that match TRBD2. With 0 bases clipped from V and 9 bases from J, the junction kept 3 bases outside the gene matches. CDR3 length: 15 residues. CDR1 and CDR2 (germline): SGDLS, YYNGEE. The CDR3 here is CASSVVGTSGSTQYF. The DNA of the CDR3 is TGTGCCAGCAGCGTAGTGGGGACTAGCGGGAGCACGCAGTATTTT.

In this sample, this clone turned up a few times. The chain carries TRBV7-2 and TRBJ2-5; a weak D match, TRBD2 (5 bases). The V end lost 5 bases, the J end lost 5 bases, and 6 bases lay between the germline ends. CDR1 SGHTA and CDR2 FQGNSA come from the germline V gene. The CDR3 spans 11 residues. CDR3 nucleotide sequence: TGTGCCAGCAGCCGGAGGGAGACCCAGTACTTC. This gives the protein CASSRRETQYF.

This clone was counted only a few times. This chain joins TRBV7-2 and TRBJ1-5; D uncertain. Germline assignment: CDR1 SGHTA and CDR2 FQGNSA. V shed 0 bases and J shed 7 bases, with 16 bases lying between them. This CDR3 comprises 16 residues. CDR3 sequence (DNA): TGTGCCAGCAGCTTAGCGGGGAGGGCCCTAGGGCAGCCCCAGCATTTT. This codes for CASSLAGRALGQPQHF.

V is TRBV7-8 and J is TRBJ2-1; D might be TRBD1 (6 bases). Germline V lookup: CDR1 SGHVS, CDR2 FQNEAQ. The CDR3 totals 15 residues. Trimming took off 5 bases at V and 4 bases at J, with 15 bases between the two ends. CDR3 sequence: CASSPDRTAYNEQFF. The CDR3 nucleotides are TGTGCCAGCAGCCCGGACCGGACAGCTTACAATGAGCAGTTCTTC.

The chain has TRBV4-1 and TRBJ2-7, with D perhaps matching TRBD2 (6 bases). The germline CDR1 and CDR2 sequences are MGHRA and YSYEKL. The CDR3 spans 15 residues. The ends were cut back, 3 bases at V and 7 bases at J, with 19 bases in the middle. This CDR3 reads CASSQGRAVRGEQYF. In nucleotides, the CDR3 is TGCGCCAGCAGCCAGGGGCGGGCGGTCCGGGGGGAGCAGTACTTC.

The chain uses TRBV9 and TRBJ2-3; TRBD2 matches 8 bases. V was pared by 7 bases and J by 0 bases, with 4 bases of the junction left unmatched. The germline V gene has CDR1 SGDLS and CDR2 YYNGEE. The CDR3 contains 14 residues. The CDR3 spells CASRGGPSTDTQYF. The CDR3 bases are TGTGCCAGCCGGGGGGGACCTAGCACAGATACGCAGTATTTT.

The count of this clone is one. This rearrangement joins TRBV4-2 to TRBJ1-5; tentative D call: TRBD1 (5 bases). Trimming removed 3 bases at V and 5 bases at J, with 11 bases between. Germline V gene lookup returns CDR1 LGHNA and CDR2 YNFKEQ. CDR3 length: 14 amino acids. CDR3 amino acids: CASSHPGEDQPQHF. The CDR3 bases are TGTGCCAGCAGCCATCCGGGGGAAGATCAGCCCCAGCATTTT.

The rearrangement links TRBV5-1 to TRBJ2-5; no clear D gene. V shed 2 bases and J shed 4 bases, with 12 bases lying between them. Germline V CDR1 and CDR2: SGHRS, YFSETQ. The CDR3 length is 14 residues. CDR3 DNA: TGCGCCAGCAGCTTAGAACCGGGCCGAGAGACCCAGTACTTC. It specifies CASSLEPGRETQYF.

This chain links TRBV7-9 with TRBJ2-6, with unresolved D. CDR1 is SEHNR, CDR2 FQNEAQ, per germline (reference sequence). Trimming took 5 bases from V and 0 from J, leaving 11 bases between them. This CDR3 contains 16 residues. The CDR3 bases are TGTGCCAGCAGCGGGTGGACGGCCTCTGGGGCCAACGTCCTGACTTTC. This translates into CASSGWTASGANVLTF.

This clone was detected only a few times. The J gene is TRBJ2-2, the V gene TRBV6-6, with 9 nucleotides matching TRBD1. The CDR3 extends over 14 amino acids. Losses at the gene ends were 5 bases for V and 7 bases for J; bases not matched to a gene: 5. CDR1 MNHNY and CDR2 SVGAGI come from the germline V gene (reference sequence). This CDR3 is CASSPQGAVGELFF. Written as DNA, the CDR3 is TGTGCCAGCAGTCCACAGGGGGCGGTCGGGGAGCTGTTTTTT.

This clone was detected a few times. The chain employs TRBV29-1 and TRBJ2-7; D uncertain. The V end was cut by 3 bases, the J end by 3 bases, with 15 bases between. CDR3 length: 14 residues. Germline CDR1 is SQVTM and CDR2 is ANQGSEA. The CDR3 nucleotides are TGCAGCGTTGACGTTCGCGAGCCGATCTACGAGCAGTACTTC. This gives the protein CSVDVREPIYEQYF.

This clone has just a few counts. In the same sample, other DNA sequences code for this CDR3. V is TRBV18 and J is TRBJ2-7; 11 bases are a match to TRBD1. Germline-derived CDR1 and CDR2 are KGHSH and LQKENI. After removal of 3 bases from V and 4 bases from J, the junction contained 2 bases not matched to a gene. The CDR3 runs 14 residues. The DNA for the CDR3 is TGTGCCAGCTCACCCCGGGACAGGGGGTACGAGCAGTACTTC. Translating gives CASSPRDRGYEQYF. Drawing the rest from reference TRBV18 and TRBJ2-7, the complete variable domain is NAGVMQNPRHLVRRRGQEARLRCSPMKGHSHVYWYRQLPEEGLKFMVYLQKENIIDESGMPKERFSAEFPKEGPSILRIQQVVRGDSAAYFCASSPRDRGYEQYFGPGTRLTVT.

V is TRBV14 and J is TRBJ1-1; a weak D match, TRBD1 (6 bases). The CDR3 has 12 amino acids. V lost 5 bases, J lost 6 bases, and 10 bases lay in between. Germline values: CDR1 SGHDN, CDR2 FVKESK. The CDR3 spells CASSRDMAEAFF. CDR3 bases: TGTGCCAGCAGCAGGGACATGGCTGAAGCTTTCTTT.

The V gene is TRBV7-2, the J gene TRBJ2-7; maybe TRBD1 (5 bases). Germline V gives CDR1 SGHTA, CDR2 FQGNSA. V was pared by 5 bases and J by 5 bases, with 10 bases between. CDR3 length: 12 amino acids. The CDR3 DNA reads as TGTGCCAGCAGCCCGACAGTTAACGAGCAGTACTTC. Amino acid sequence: CASSPTVNEQYF.

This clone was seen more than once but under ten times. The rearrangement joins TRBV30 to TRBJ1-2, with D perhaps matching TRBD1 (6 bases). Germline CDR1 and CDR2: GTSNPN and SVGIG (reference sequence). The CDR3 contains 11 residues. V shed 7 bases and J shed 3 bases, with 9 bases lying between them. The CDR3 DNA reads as TGTGCCTCAGGGGAGGACTATGGCTACACCTTC. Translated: CASGEDYGYTF.

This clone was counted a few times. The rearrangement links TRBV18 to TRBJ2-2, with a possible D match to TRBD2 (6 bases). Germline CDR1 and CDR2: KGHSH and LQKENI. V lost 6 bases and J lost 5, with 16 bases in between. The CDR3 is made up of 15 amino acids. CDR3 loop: CASSRSEGSTGELFF. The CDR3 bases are TGTGCCAGCTCCCGTTCGGAGGGCTCGACCGGGGAGCTGTTTTTT.

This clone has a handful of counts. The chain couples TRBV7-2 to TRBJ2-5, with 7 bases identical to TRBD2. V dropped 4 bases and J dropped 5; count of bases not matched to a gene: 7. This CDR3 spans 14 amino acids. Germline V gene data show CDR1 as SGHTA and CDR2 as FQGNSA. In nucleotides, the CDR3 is TGTGCCAGCAGCTCTGGGGGGGTTTGGGAGACCCAGTACTTC. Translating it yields CASSSGGVWETQYF.